One sample yielded the 29 T cell receptor beta chains listed below, sequenced in a study of shared clonotypes between healthy human individuals. This table comes from immunoSEQ multiplex PCR, and its TCRdb copy is limited to in-frame clones, with some not included. The table shows about 2.4 million clones, with more than 80% occurring only once. Sequenced input: naive CD4+ T cells sorted from blood. Subset noted: CD45RA+ positively selected. The receptors stem from a man aged 18 to 29 in good health.

The chain recombines TRBV19 with TRBJ1-5; 7 bases align to TRBD1. CDR1 is LNHDA, CDR2 SQIVND, per germline (reference sequence). The CDR3 runs to 15 residues. The J segment lost 7 bases and the V segment lost 6 bases, leaving 12 bases of the junction unmatched. The CDR3 nucleotides are TGTGCCAGTAGGACAGGGACGGATGGCCCCCAGCCCCAGCATTTT. Its protein product is CASRTGTDGPQPQHF.

The rearrangement links TRBV13 to TRBJ2-6, with a weak D call TRBD2 (5 bases). Germline CDR1 and CDR2: PRHDT and FYEKMQ (reference sequence). This CDR3 is 15 amino acids long. The V end lost 5 bases, the J end lost 2 bases, and 10 bases lay between the germline ends. CDR3: CASSRGGTGANVLTF. The CDR3 DNA follows: TGTGCCAGCAGCCGCGGAGGAACTGGGGCCAACGTCCTGACTTTC.

The chain uses TRBV28 and TRBJ2-7, with TRBD1 identical over 9 bases. The V gene's germline CDR1 is MDHEN and CDR2 SYDVKM. The CDR3 length is 16 residues. V dropped 3 bases and J dropped 1; count of bases not matched to a gene: 7. This chain's CDR3 is CASSLSRGQGSYEQYF. The CDR3 DNA follows: TGTGCCAGCAGTTTGAGTCGGGGACAGGGTTCCTACGAGCAGTACTTC.

This chain joins TRBV5-6 and TRBJ1-4; 9 positions match TRBD1. V was clipped by 2 bases and J by 10 bases; unmatched bases: 12. Germline V CDR1 and CDR2: SGHDT, YYEEEE. The CDR3 consists of 16 residues. In DNA form, the CDR3 reads TGTGCCAGCAGCTTTACAGGGGGCTCAGGGAAGGGAAAACTGTTTTTT. It translates to CASSFTGGSGKGKLFF.

The V gene is TRBV21-1, the J gene TRBJ2-3; the tabulated D call, TRBD1, remains unverified against the DNA. TRBV21-1 is a known pseudogene. The length of the CDR3 is 15 residues. The CDR3 nucleotides are TGTGCCAGCAGCGAGGGGGAGATGTGGACAGATACGCAGTATTTT. Its protein product is CASSEGEMWTDTQYF.

The CDR3 reads CASSRKLPGQGFQETQYF. As DNA, the CDR3 is TGTGCCAGCAGCCGAAAATTACCGGGACAGGGCTTTCAAGAGACCCAGTACTTC. The rearrangement uses TRBV11-2 and TRBJ2-5; 9 nucleotides agree with TRBD1. CDR1 and CDR2 from the germline V gene are SGHAT and FQNNGV. Trimming cost V 5 bases and J 2 bases; bases outside gene matches: 15. This CDR3 is 18 amino acids long.

The genes are TRBV6-5 and TRBJ1-2; no reliable D call. V shed 5 bases and J shed 5 bases, with 15 bases lying between them. Germline assignment: CDR1 MNHEY and CDR2 SVGAGI. The CDR3 contains 14 residues. Here the CDR3 reads CASSERGQQYGYTF. The CDR3 nucleotides read TGTGCCAGCAGTGAGAGAGGGCAGCAGTATGGCTACACCTTC.

V is TRBV5-1 and J is TRBJ2-7; D might be TRBD1 (5 bases). V shed 4 bases and J shed 2 bases, with 10 bases lying between them. This CDR3 comprises 13 residues. Looked up from germline, CDR1 is SGHRS and CDR2 is YFSETQ. The CDR3 DNA reads as TGCGCCAGCAGCGGTCAGGGCCCCTACGAGCAGTACTTC. Translation: CASSGQGPYEQYF.

The chain has TRBV7-8 and TRBJ2-5; D remains ambiguous. The germline CDR1 and CDR2 sequences are SGHVS and FQNEAQ. This CDR3 spans 17 amino acids. V dropped 1 base and J dropped 2 bases, with 17 bases sitting between them. The CDR3 DNA sequence: TGTGCCAGCAGCTTAGACCCCGGTAGGGCAGGACAAGAGACCCAGTACTTC. It yields the protein CASSLDPGRAGQETQYF.

This chain uses TRBV10-3 with TRBJ2-5, with TRBD2 matching over 9 bases. The CDR3 runs 14 residues. CDR1 and CDR2 from the germline V gene are ENHRY and SYGVKD. Unmatched junction bases numbered 7, after V lost 6 bases and J lost 5 bases. CDR3 loop: CAIRDSGSGETQYF. CDR3 DNA sequence: TGTGCCATCAGGGATAGCGGGAGTGGTGAGACCCAGTACTTC.

This rearrangement joins TRBV4-1 to TRBJ2-3; TRBD1 is a possible D gene (5 bases). Germline CDR1 is MGHRA and CDR2 is YSYEKL. V lost 2 bases, J lost 2 bases, and 14 bases lay in between. This CDR3 contains 16 residues. The CDR3 loop is CASSQIGPGPTDTQYF. The CDR3 DNA sequence: TGCGCCAGCAGCCAAATAGGGCCAGGGCCCACAGATACGCAGTATTTT.

About this clone itself: Other DNA sequences from this sample encode an identical CDR3 as well. V usage is TRBV5-4 and J usage is TRBJ2-3; tentative D call: TRBD2 (6 bases). CDR1 SGHNT and CDR2 YYREEE come from the germline V gene (reference sequence). Trimming left V 0 bases short and J 1 base short, with 9 bases between. The CDR3 has 15 residues. CDR3 in DNA: TGTGCCAGCAGCTTGGCCGGGGGTCGCACAGATACGCAGTATTTT. Its translation: CASSLAGGRTDTQYF.

The chain carries TRBV6-5 and TRBJ2-7; D may be TRBD2 (6 bases). Trimming stripped 3 bases from V and 1 base from J, with 13 bases between. This CDR3 has 15 residues. Germline assignment: CDR1 MNHEY and CDR2 SVGAGI. CDR3 region: CASSYKRERSYEQYF. The CDR3 DNA sequence: TGTGCCAGCAGTTATAAACGGGAGAGATCCTACGAGCAGTACTTC.

This chain connects TRBV19 to TRBJ2-3; D unclear. The CDR3 has 13 residues. Per germline, CDR1 LNHDA and CDR2 SQIVND (reference sequence). Trimming shortened V by 8 bases and J by 2 bases, and 11 bases separated the two germline ends. CDR3 nucleotide sequence: TGTGCCAGTGACTCGTGGGCCACAGATACGCAGTATTTT. Translation gives CASDSWATDTQYF.

The chain uses TRBV5-1 and TRBJ2-2; 8 bases agree with TRBD1. The CDR3 contains 17 residues. The ends lost 0 bases at V and 3 bases at J; junction bases unmatched: 7. Germline CDR1 is SGHRS and CDR2 is YFSETQ. The chain's CDR3 is CASSLVRAGGDTGELFF. In nucleotides, the CDR3 is TGCGCCAGCAGCTTGGTGAGGGCAGGGGGCGACACCGGGGAGCTGTTTTTT.

The J gene is TRBJ2-3, the V gene TRBV7-2; weak D call: TRBD2 (6 bases). CDR1 and CDR2 (germline): SGHTA, FQGNSA. V lost 4 bases and J lost 1, with 12 bases in between. The CDR3 is 15 amino acids. CDR3 DNA: TGTGCCAGCAGCTCCGATGGGACTCGCACAGATACGCAGTATTTT. Its protein is CASSSDGTRTDTQYF.

The chain uses TRBV10-3 and TRBJ1-1, with D perhaps TRBD1 (6 bases). CDR1 and CDR2 (germline): ENHRY, SYGVKD. This CDR3 spans 14 amino acids. Trimming took 4 bases from V and 5 from J, leaving 14 bases between them. The DNA for the CDR3 is TGTGCCATCAGTGCGGACAGTTGGGGTACTGAAGCTTTCTTT. This encodes CAISADSWGTEAFF.

The chain links TRBV7-8 to TRBJ1-2, with 9 bases lining up with TRBD1. V gave up 1 base and J gave up 3 bases; unmatched junction bases: 12. This CDR3 spans 18 amino acids. The germline gives CDR1 SGHVS, CDR2 FQNEAQ. The CDR3 loop is CASSLGGWTGARDYGYTF. The DNA of the CDR3 is TGTGCCAGCAGCTTAGGGGGCTGGACAGGGGCTCGGGACTATGGCTACACCTTC.

CDR3 protein: CASGLPLSTEAFF. The CDR3 DNA follows: TGTGCTAGTGGTCTCCCCCTTAGCACTGAAGCTTTCTTT. The rearrangement joins TRBV12-5 to TRBJ1-1; no reliable D call. The CDR3 has 13 amino acids. Germline V gene lookup returns CDR1 LGHNT and CDR2 FRNRAP. V lost 5 bases to trimming and J lost 4 bases, with 11 bases between them.

About this clone: In the same sample, other DNA sequences code for this CDR3. V is TRBV9 and J is TRBJ1-5; D unresolved. With 0 bases removed from V and 1 base from J, the gap between germline ends came to 5 bases. CDR1 SGDLS and CDR2 YYNGEE come from the germline V gene. This CDR3 has 14 residues. DNA for the CDR3: TGTGCCAGCAGCGTAGAAGGCAGCAATCAGCCCCAGCATTTT. It is translated as CASSVEGSNQPQHF.

V and J are TRBV13 and TRBJ2-5; D perhaps matches TRBD1 (5 bases). Germline V gene sequence: CDR1 PRHDT, CDR2 FYEKMQ (reference sequence). V gave up 3 bases and J gave up 4 bases, with 12 bases separating them. The CDR3 is made up of 14 amino acids. The DNA for the CDR3 is TGTGCCAGCAGCTTGGGCAGGGTTGCAGAGACCCAGTACTTC. Protein product: CASSLGRVAETQYF.

The chain employs TRBV9 and TRBJ2-4, with TRBD2 identical over 9 bases. This CDR3 has 18 residues. Germline V lookup: CDR1 SGDLS, CDR2 YYNGEE. V was clipped by 0 bases and J by 2 bases; unmatched bases: 9. The CDR3 DNA reads as TGTGCCAGCAGCGTAGTTAGCGGGAGAACCCTAACCAAAAACATTCAGTACTTC. Translation: CASSVVSGRTLTKNIQYF.

V is TRBV5-1 and J is TRBJ2-1; 9 positions agree with TRBD1. The ends lost 4 bases at V and 5 bases at J; junction bases unmatched: 1. From germline, CDR1 is SGHRS and CDR2 YFSETQ. This CDR3 is built from 13 residues. CDR3 loop: CASSRTGDNEQFF. In nucleotides, the CDR3 is TGCGCCAGCAGCCGGACAGGGGACAATGAGCAGTTCTTC. The complete variable domain, with remaining parts taken from reference TRBV5-1 and TRBJ2-1, reads KAGVTQTPRYLIKTRGQQVTLSCSPISGHRSVSWYQQTPGQGLQFLFEYFSETQRNKGNFPGRFSGRQFSNSRSEMNVSTLELGDSALYLCASSRTGDNEQFFGPGTRLTVL.

In the case of this clone: One junction end does not reproduce the germline sequence, and a read error may be involved. This chain links TRBV7-9 with TRBJ2-7; D remains unclear. The V gene's germline CDR1 is SEHNR and CDR2 FQNEAQ (reference sequence). The CDR3 length is 14 residues. CDR3 DNA sequence: TGTGCCAGCAGTTTAGGACGGTATACCTACGAGCAGTACTTC. It specifies CASSLGRYTYEQYF.

A word on this clone: Sequence at one end of the junction differs from germline and may be a read error. This rearrangement joins TRBV6-5 to TRBJ1-1, with D possibly being TRBD1 (5 bases). CDR3 length: 16 amino acids. Germline CDR1 reads MNHEY; CDR2 reads SVGAGI. CDR3 amino acids: CASSYSTGGSNAEAFF. DNA of the CDR3: TGTGCCAGCAGTTACTCAACGGGGGGGTCGAACGCTGAAGCTTTCTTT.

This clone was observed once. One junction end does not reproduce the germline sequence, and a read error may be involved. This chain joins TRBV5-4 and TRBJ2-5; 16 bases line up with TRBD2. Germline V lookup: CDR1 SGHNT, CDR2 YYREEE (reference sequence). This CDR3 has 18 amino acids. The CDR3 is CAGSLPGLAGGPIETQYF. CDR3 bases: TGTGCCGGCAGCTTGCCGGGACTAGCGGGGGGGCCTATAGAGACCCAGTACTTC.

This rearrangement joins TRBV6-1 to TRBJ1-2, with D uncertain. Germline CDR1 MNHNS, CDR2 SASEGT. The CDR3 is 14 amino acids. The germline V and J ends were trimmed by 3 bases and 2 bases, with 10 bases remaining between them. As DNA, the CDR3 is TGTGCCAGCAGTGACTCCCTCGGCAACTATGGCTACACCTTC. This gives the protein CASSDSLGNYGYTF.

The chain carries TRBV6-5 and TRBJ1-2; 7 bases agree with TRBD1. CDR3 length: 15 amino acids. Trimming cost V 5 bases and J 4 bases; bases outside gene matches: 10. From germline, CDR1 is MNHEY and CDR2 SVGAGI. The CDR3 DNA reads TGTGCCAGCAGTACACCGACAGGGCAAGGCTATGGCTACACCTTC. Translating it yields CASSTPTGQGYGYTF.

The J gene is TRBJ2-1, the V gene TRBV5-1; TRBD1 or TRBD2 may be the D gene (5 bases each). This CDR3 spans 16 amino acids. V gave up 6 bases and J gave up 2 bases, with 18 bases separating them. CDR1 and CDR2 from the germline V gene are SGHRS and YFSETQ. CDR3 region: CASNPARGPTYNEQFF. DNA for the CDR3: TGCGCCAGCAACCCTGCCCGGGGACCGACCTACAATGAGCAGTTCTTC.